This T cell receptor beta chain was captured in a study of graft-versus-host responses after intestinal transplantation. Across the whole study: Grafts that recipients had were multivisceral, liver-intestinal, or isolated intestinal transplants. Recipients uniformly received anti-thymocyte globulin induction, followed by tacrolimus and steroids for 3 to 4 years. General study points: GvH clonotypes were identified within recipient marrow, with a subset emerging first in ileum or blood.

As for this clone: What it binds is unknown.

TCRdb keeps only in-frame clones here, not all; method: immunoSEQ multiplex PCR. The table lists about 88,000 clones, about 95% of them singletons. CDR3 length: 16 residues. CDR1 is SGDLS and CDR2 is YYNGEE in the germline V gene. V trimming: 4 bases; J trimming: 1 base; junction bases outside the gene matches: 4. The chain links TRBV9 to TRBJ1-4, with 10 bases fitting TRBD1. This TCR was recovered from a human donor who was the organ donor for an intestinal transplant. The specimen was unstimulated CD4+ T cells sorted from spleen or lymph node cells, collected before transplant. The CDR3 reads CASSPTGGETNEKLFF. CDR3 in DNA: TGTGCCAGCAGCCCGACAGGGGGCGAAACTAATGAAAAACTGTTTTTT. Full variable domain (remainder filled in from reference TRBV9 and TRBJ1-4): DSGVTQTPKHLITATGQRVTLRCSPRSGDLSVYWYQQSLDQGLQFLIQYYNGEERAKGNILERFSAQQFPDLHSELNLSSLELGDSALYFCASSPTGGETNEKLFFGSGTQLSVL.